This T cell receptor beta chain appears in the sequencing data of a study of response to subunit inactivated influenza vaccine. Using its own MiXCR run on the RT-PCR reads, TCRdb lists one record per CDR3 protein. There are about half a million distinct CDR3 sequences in the sample; 25% occur only once, and 1.5% to 2% lies in the top ten. The CDR3 runs to 16 residues. Germline-derived CDR1 and CDR2 are SGHKS and YYEKEE (reference sequence). The V end was cut by 4 bases, the J end by 1 base, with 17 bases between. This clonotype showed up just a few times. Its target is not known. Study-wide points: Each seasonal influenza vaccination, the authors suggested, recruits few new T cells.

The sample in question was CD4+ T cells sorted from PBMCs, obtained 4 to 6 days after vaccination. The receptor comes from a man aged 50 or older who received an inactivated influenza vaccine. The chain employs TRBV5-5 and TRBJ2-5; tentative D call: TRBD2 (6 bases). CDR3 nucleotides: TGTGCCAGCAGCGTTGGGGTCTCGGAGGGCCAAGAGACCCAGTACTTC. It encodes CASSVGVSEGQETQYF.